This T cell receptor beta chain was recorded in a study of T cells after yellow fever vaccination. For the study at large: Fractions of limited cellularity were prepared by means of SMART-Seq v4 Ultra Low Input. Study-wide results and limits: Peaking faster, on day 5 versus 15, the secondary response was nonetheless weaker.

Germline lookup yields CDR1 LGHNA and CDR2 YSLEER. V dropped 1 base and J dropped 9; count of bases not matched to a gene: 7. The CDR3 totals 16 residues. TCRdb reprocessed the 5' RACE reads via MiXCR and lists one record per CDR3 protein. The table lists some 300,000 distinct CDR3 sequences, roughly 10% of them singletons. This clonotype was seen more than once but under ten times. Its antigen is not identified. The chain employs TRBV4-3 and TRBJ2-1, with 12 bases aligning to TRBD2. Here the sequenced sample was CD4+ T cells sorted from PBMCs, taken 45 days after the yellow fever booster vaccination. The sequence was collected from a man between 18 and 29 years old who received the YFV17D yellow fever vaccine. The CDR3, as DNA: TGCGCCAGCAGCCAAGCTAGCGGGGGGGCCATAGGTGAGCAGTTCTTC. Translated, it gives CASSQASGGAIGEQFF.